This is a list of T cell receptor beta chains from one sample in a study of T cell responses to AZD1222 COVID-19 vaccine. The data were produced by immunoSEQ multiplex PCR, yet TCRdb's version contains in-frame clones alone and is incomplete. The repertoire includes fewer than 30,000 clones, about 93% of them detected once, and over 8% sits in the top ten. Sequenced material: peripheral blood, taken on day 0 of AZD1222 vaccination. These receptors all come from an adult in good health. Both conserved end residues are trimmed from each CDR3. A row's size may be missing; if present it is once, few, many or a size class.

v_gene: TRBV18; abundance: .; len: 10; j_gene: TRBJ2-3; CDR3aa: ASSPGTDTQY
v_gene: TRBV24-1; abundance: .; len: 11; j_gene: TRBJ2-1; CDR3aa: ATSVSVYNEQF
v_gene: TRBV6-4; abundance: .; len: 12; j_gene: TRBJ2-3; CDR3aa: ASSDSRGTDTQY
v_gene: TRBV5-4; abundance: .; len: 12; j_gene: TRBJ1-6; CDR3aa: ASSWDRANSPLH
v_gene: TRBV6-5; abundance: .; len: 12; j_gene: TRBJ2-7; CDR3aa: ASSYSWRSYEQY
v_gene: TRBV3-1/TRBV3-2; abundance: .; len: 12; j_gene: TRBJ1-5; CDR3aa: ASSPRSSNQPQH
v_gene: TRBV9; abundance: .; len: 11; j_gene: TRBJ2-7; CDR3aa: ASSGEPGYEQY
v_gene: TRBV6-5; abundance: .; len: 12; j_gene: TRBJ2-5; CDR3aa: ASSYLRGLKPQY
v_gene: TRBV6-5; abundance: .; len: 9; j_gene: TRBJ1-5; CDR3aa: ASMSNQPQH
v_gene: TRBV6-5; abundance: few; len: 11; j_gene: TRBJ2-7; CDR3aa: ASSPGSNYEQY
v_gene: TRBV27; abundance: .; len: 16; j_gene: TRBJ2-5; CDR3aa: ASSLEGTSGGLLQTQY
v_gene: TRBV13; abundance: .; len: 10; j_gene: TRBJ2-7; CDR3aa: ASRVKGYEQY
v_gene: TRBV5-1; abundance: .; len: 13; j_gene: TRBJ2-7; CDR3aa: ASSRLPGDSYEQY
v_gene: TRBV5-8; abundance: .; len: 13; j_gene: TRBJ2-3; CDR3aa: ASSFRKTGADTQY
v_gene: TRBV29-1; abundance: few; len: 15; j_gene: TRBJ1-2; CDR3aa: SVDERETGEGSYGYT
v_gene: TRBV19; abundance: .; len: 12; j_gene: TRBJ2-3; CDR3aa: ASSSSGSTDTQY
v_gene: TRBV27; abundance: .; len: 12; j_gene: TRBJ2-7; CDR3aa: ASSLGDGSYEQY
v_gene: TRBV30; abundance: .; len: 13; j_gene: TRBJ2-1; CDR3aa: AWEGESSSYNEQF
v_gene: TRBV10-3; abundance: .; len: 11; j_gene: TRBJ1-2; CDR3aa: ATAGRAERGYT
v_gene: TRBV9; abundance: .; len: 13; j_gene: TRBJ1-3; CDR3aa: ASSVAGAAGNTIY
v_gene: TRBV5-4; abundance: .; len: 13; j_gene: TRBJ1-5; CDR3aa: ASSFGGGGNQPQH
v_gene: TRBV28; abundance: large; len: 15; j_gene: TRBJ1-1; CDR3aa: ASSPKWFSGLNTEAF
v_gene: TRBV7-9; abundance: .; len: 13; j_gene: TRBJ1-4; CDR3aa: ASSSLGGLHQKLF
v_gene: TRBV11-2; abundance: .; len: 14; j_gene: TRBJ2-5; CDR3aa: ASSSEFSGPQETQY
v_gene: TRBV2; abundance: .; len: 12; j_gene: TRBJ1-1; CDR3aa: ASSESGQGGKAF
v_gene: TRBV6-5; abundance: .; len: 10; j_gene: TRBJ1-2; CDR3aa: ASRTGNRGYT
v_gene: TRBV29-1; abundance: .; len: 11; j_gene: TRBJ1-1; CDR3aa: SVEGRMNTEAF
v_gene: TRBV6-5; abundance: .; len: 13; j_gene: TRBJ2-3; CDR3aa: ASREPGQTTDTQY
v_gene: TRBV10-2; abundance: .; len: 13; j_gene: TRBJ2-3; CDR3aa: ASSEAGLYTDTQY
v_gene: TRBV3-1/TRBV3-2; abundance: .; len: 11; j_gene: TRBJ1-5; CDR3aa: ASSQLRNQPQH
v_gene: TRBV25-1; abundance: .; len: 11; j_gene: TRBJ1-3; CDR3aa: ASRGSVGNTIY
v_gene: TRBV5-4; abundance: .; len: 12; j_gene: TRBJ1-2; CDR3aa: ASSLATGNYGYT
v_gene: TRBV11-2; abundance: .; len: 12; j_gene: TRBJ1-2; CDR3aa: ASSFSQGEGGYT
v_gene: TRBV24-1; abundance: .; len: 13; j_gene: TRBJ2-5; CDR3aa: ATSDVGQGQETQY
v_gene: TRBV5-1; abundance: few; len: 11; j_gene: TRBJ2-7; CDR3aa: ASSLGGPYEQY
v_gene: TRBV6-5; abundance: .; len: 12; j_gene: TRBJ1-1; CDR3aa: ASSYLGPNTEAF
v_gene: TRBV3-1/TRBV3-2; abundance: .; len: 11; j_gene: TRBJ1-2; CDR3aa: ASSLRPRGGYT
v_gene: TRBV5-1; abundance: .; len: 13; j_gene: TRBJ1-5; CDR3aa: ASSLTGAYNQPQH
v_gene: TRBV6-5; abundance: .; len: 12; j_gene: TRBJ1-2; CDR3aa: ATSQASANYGYT
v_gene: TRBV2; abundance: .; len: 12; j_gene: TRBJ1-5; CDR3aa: ASSGYYSNQPQH
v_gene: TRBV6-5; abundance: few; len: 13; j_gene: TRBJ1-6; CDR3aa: ASSPLTGGNSPLH
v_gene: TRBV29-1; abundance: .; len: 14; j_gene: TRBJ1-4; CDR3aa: SVVTRGPGTNEKLF
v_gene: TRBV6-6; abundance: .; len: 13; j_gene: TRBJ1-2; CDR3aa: ASSYPSGGESGYT
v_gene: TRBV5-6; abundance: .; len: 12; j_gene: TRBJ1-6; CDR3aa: ASSPRTGRSPLH
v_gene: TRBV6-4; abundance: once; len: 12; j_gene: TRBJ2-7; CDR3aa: ASSDGTSGGEQY
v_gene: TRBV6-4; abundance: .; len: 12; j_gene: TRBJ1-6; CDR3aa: ASRTGQDNSPLH
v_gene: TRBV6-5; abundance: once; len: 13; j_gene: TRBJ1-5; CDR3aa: ASSSQGASNQPQH
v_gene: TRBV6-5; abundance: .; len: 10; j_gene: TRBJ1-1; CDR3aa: ASTTQGTEAF